These 10 T cell receptor beta chains were sequenced from one sample in a study of metastatic and nonmetastatic thyroid tumors. TCRdb re-called clones from the PCR reads using MiXCR. The sample has 4,900 or so clones; roughly 27% are singletons. All patients reached thyroid surgery having received no treatment beforehand. Sequencing was done on a sample of adjacent normal tissue. The receptors originated from a female donor with papillary thyroid cancer or a benign thyroid nodule (not recorded which). Some clones in this sample may be carry-over from other donors' samples.

Here the CDR3 DNA reads TGTGCCAGCAGTGACGTACAGGGGAAGTCCTACAATGAGCAGTTCTTC. This gives the protein CASSDVQGKSYNEQFF. The V and J genes are TRBV6-1 and TRBJ2-1; 7 bases line up with TRBD1. With 3 bases clipped from V and 1 base from J, the junction kept 6 bases outside the gene matches. The CDR3 consists of 16 residues. The germline V gene has CDR1 MNHNS and CDR2 SASEGT.

As to this clone: The CDR3 does not end in the conserved phenylalanine or tryptophan, so this is likely a read error. The chain joins TRBV15 to TRBJ2-7; D not resolved. The V gene's germline CDR1 is LNHNV and CDR2 YYDKDF (reference sequence). The CDR3 sequence is 13 residues long. V lost 1 base and J lost 3, with 7 bases in between. CDR3 region: CATSRGRFYEQYC. CDR3 in DNA: TGTGCCACCAGCAGAGGTCGCTTCTACGAGCAGTACTGC.

The table lists this clone with a few counts. The chain employs TRBV27 and TRBJ2-3; 8 bases fit TRBD1. Germline CDR1 and CDR2: MNHEY and SMNVEV (reference sequence). The CDR3 spans 17 residues. V was pared by 3 bases and J by 2 bases, with 10 bases of the junction left unmatched. The CDR3, as DNA: TGTGCCAGCAGTTTTACCCGGACAGGGAAATTCACAGATACGCAGTATTTT. It translates to CASSFTRTGKFTDTQYF.

The table lists this clone with many counts. Since a much larger clone is just one base distant, this may be a read error. The chain carries TRBV5-1 and TRBJ2-3, with D maybe TRBD1 (5 bases). Germline-derived CDR1 and CDR2 are SGHRS and YFSETQ. The CDR3 runs to 14 residues. CDR3 amino acids: CASSLQGERDAQYF. In nucleotides, the CDR3 is TGCGCCAGCAGCTTGCAAGGGGAAAGAGATGCGCAGTATTTT.

Note on this clone: This may be a read error: a much more frequent sequence differs by one nucleotide. Other DNA sequences in the same sample also yield this CDR3. The chain's CDR3 is CASSPGASPSSYNEQFF. The CDR3 DNA follows: TGTGCCAGCAGTCCCGGCGCGAGCCCCAGCTCCTACAACGAGCAGTTCTTC. The chain has TRBV27 and TRBJ2-1; D unclear. Germline values: CDR1 MNHEY, CDR2 SMNVEV (reference sequence). This CDR3 contains 17 residues.

Points on this clone: A read error may account for a junction end that differs from germline. The J gene is TRBJ1-3, the V gene TRBV6-1, with TRBD1 as a possible D gene (5 bases). The CDR3 sequence is 14 residues long. Germline CDR1 and CDR2: MNHNS and SASEGT. CDR3: CASHFTGPGHTIYF. In DNA form, the CDR3 reads TGTGCCAGCCATTTCACGGGGCCTGGACACACCATATATTTT.

This clone was counted a few times. This sequence joins TRBV11-1 and TRBJ2-1, with a possible D match to TRBD2 (6 bases). Trimming pared 5 bases from V and 3 bases from J, leaving 17 bases between. Looked up from germline, CDR1 is SGHAT and CDR2 is FQDESV (reference sequence). The CDR3 length is 16 residues. CDR3 loop: CASSGRVGRVYNEQFF. The DNA for the CDR3 is TGTGCCAGCAGCGGGCGGGTCGGGAGAGTCTACAATGAGCAGTTCTTC.

V gene TRBV24-1 combines with J gene TRBJ2-7; D not certain. The V end lost 1 base, the J end lost 5 bases, and 5 bases lay between the germline ends. Germline V gene sequence: CDR1 KGHDR, CDR2 SFDVKD. The CDR3 covers 12 residues. In nucleotides, the CDR3 is TGTGCCACCAGTGATTTAGAGGACGAGCAGTACTTC. It specifies CATSDLEDEQYF.

The chain employs TRBV20-1 and TRBJ2-7, with D possibly TRBD1 on 6 matching bases. Between the trimmed V and J ends, which lost 7 bases and 7 bases, there was a span of 14 bases. The CDR3 length is 11 residues. Germline CDR1 and CDR2: DFQATT and SNEGSKA (reference sequence). Written as DNA, the CDR3 is TGCAGTGTGACAGGAGGCTTGGAGCAGTACTTC. Translating gives CSVTGGLEQYF.

This chain connects TRBV6-1 to TRBJ2-5, with 7 nucleotides matching TRBD2. Germline lookup yields CDR1 MNHNS and CDR2 SASEGT. This CDR3 has 14 residues. V trimming: 2 bases; J trimming: 1 base; junction bases outside the gene matches: 1. The chain's CDR3 is CASSESGAQETQYF. DNA for the CDR3: TGTGCCAGCAGTGAAAGCGGGGCCCAAGAGACCCAGTACTTC.